These 27 T cell receptor beta chains came from one sample sequenced in a study of T cell responses to AZD1222 COVID-19 vaccine. Sequencing used immunoSEQ multiplex PCR; TCRdb keeps in-frame clones, though not all of them. The top ten hold 1% to 1.5% of the sample, which has 150,000 to 200,000 clones, 90% to 95% seen once. This material consisted of peripheral blood, taken 28 days after the second AZD1222 dose. These receptors all come from an adult who received the AZD1222 COVID-19 vaccine.

This clone was seen only a few times. The chain uses TRBV12-3 or TRBV12-4 and TRBJ1-1, with D unclear. The ends were cut back, 1 base at V and 5 bases at J, with 8 bases in the middle. The length of the CDR3 is 13 residues. The CDR3 is CASSLVGRTEAFF. CDR3 in DNA: TGTGCCAGCAGTTTAGTAGGCCGGACTGAAGCTTTCTTT.

The DNA of the CDR3 is TGTGCCAGCAGCTTTGCCAGGGGGTTTGGGGAAAAACTGTTTTTT. Translated, it gives CASSFARGFGEKLFF. This chain uses TRBV7-9 with TRBJ1-4, with 7 bases matching TRBD1. The CDR3 extends over 15 amino acids. Germline CDR1 is SEHNR and CDR2 is FQNEAQ (reference sequence). V gave up 3 bases and J gave up 8 bases; unmatched junction bases: 9.

The chain uses TRBV3-1 (or the pseudogene TRBV3-2) and TRBJ2-3; D gene unclear. The CDR3 length is 12 residues. From germline, CDR1 is LGHDT and CDR2 YNNKEL (reference sequence). Trimming pared 1 base from V and 11 bases from J, leaving 10 bases between. CDR3 in DNA: TGTGCCAGCAGCCAAGGGAACTCTAGGCAGTATTTT. Translated: CASSQGNSRQYF.

The genes are TRBV4-3 and TRBJ2-7; D unresolved. V lost 0 bases and J 6 bases, leaving 9 bases between the germline ends. This CDR3 contains 13 residues. The germline gives CDR1 LGHNA, CDR2 YSLEER. CDR3 loop: CASSQEGVAEQYF. The CDR3 DNA reads TGCGCCAGCAGCCAAGAGGGTGTTGCCGAGCAGTACTTC.

The V gene is TRBV2, the J gene TRBJ2-3; D may match TRBD1 or TRBD2 (5 bases each). V was cut by 6 bases and J by 4 bases, with 11 bases left in between. The CDR3 spans 13 residues. Germline CDR1 is SNHLY and CDR2 is FYNNEI. CDR3 residues: CASRGRGPDTQYF. DNA of the CDR3: TGTGCCAGCAGAGGACGGGGCCCAGATACGCAGTATTTT.

V gene TRBV25-1 combines with J gene TRBJ1-4; TRBD1 is a possible D gene (5 bases). The CDR3 runs 14 residues. Germline V lookup: CDR1 MGHDK, CDR2 SYGVNS. Trimming shortened V by 2 bases and J by 7 bases, and 11 bases separated the two germline ends. The CDR3 bases are TGTGCCAGCAGTGAAGGAGGGGAGGGTGAAAAACTGTTTTTT. It is translated as CASSEGGEGEKLFF.

This sequence joins TRBV9 and TRBJ2-2; 10 bases line up with TRBD2. The CDR3 is 16 amino acids. Trimming cost V 7 bases and J 4 bases; bases outside gene matches: 10. Germline CDR1 and CDR2: SGDLS and YYNGEE. The CDR3 DNA reads TGTGCCAGCGGATTATCTAGCGGGAGAGCCACCGGGGAGCTGTTTTTT. Protein: CASGLSSGRATGELFF. The whole variable domain, remainder taken from reference TRBV9 and TRBJ2-2, is DSGVTQTPKHLITATGQRVTLRCSPRSGDLSVYWYQQSLDQGLQFLIQYYNGEERAKGNILERFSAQQFPDLHSELNLSSLELGDSALYFCASGLSSGRATGELFFGEGSRLTVL.

For this clone: At one end the junction does not follow the germline gene, possibly because of a read error. The chain couples TRBV6-2 or TRBV6-3 to TRBJ1-2, with D possibly being TRBD1 (6 bases). This CDR3 contains 12 residues. Per germline, CDR1 MNHEY and CDR2 SVGEGT. CDR3 amino acids: CASSPPGTRDFF. CDR3 nucleotides: TGTGCCAGCAGTCCGCCCGGGACAAGGGACTTCTTC.

The chain employs TRBV7-2 and TRBJ1-5; maybe TRBD1 (5 bases). V was cut by 5 bases and J by 6 bases, with 20 bases left in between. The CDR3 extends over 16 amino acids. Germline V gene lookup returns CDR1 SGHTA and CDR2 FQGNSA. The CDR3 spells CASSHLLQGRGQPQHF. The CDR3 nucleotides read TGTGCCAGCAGCCACCTATTGCAGGGACGGGGTCAGCCCCAGCATTTT. The full variable domain, rest sourced from reference TRBV7-2 and TRBJ1-5, is GAGVSQSPSNKVTEKGKDVELRCDPISGHTALYWYRQSLGQGLEFLIYFQGNSAPDKSGLPSDRFSAERTGGSVSTLTIQRTQQEDSAVYLCASSHLLQGRGQPQHFGDGTRLSIL.

The chain combines TRBV6-1 with TRBJ2-3; weak D call: TRBD2 (5 bases). V lost 2 bases to trimming and J lost 0 bases, with 9 bases between them. CDR1 MNHNS and CDR2 SASEGT come from the germline V gene. The CDR3 runs to 15 residues. DNA of the CDR3: TGTGCCAGCAGTGAATACCCGGGGAGCACAGATACGCAGTATTTT. Amino acid sequence: CASSEYPGSTDTQYF.

The chain combines TRBV5-1 with TRBJ1-4; D is ambiguous. This CDR3 is built from 15 residues. Between the trimmed V and J ends, which lost 0 bases and 0 bases, there was a span of 6 bases. Germline lookup yields CDR1 SGHRS and CDR2 YFSETQ. CDR3 in amino acids: CASSLGVATNEKLFF. The CDR3 nucleotides read TGCGCCAGCAGCTTGGGGGTTGCAACTAATGAAAAACTGTTTTTT.

The count of this clone is one. The chain combines TRBV7-2 with TRBJ1-2; 8 bases align to TRBD1. Germline loops: CDR1 SGHTA, CDR2 FQGNSA. Trimming took 6 bases from V and 8 from J; bases not matched to a gene: 17. The CDR3 loop spans 16 amino acids. The CDR3 protein is CASRPGTGGAGGGYTF. The CDR3 DNA is TGTGCCAGCAGACCTGGGACAGGCGGCGCGGGGGGCGGCTACACCTTC.

The chain employs TRBV4-3 and TRBJ1-4; D gene unclear. This CDR3 has 15 amino acids. Germline CDR1 reads LGHNA; CDR2 reads YSLEER. V was pared by 1 base and J by 6 bases, with 12 bases between. CDR3 sequence: CASSQVVSRYEKLFF. In nucleotides, the CDR3 is TGCGCCAGCAGCCAAGTTGTCAGCCGTTATGAAAAACTGTTTTTT.

The chain links TRBV19 to TRBJ1-5; unclear D gene. This CDR3 is 14 amino acids long. The V gene's germline CDR1 is LNHDA and CDR2 SQIVND (reference sequence). Trimming pared 2 bases from V and 2 bases from J, leaving 7 bases between. CDR3 in DNA: TGTGCCAGTAGTATAAGTCAGCGCAATCAGCCCCAGCATTTT. It yields the protein CASSISQRNQPQHF.

J is TRBJ1-2 and V is TRBV3-1 (or the pseudogene TRBV3-2); a weak D match, TRBD1 (5 bases). The V end lost 7 bases, the J end lost 4 bases, and 13 bases lay between the germline ends. The V gene's germline CDR1 is LGHDT and CDR2 YNNKEL (reference sequence). CDR3 length: 13 amino acids. This CDR3 reads CASTDGGFYGYTF. Here the CDR3 DNA reads TGTGCCAGCACCGACGGGGGATTCTATGGCTACACCTTC.

This chain joins TRBV5-6 and TRBJ1-6; D gene uncertain. V lost 0 bases and J lost 10, with 8 bases in between. Germline CDR1 reads SGHDT; CDR2 reads YYEEEE. This CDR3 contains 13 residues. CDR3 in amino acids: CASSLGPRSPLHF. The DNA of the CDR3 is TGTGCCAGCAGCTTGGGGCCCCGGTCACCCCTCCACTTT.

This chain uses TRBV5-5 with TRBJ1-2; D is perhaps TRBD1 (5 bases). The V end was cut by 7 bases, the J end by 2 bases, with 9 bases between. The length of the CDR3 is 12 residues. Looked up from germline, CDR1 is SGHKS and CDR2 is YYEKEE (reference sequence). The CDR3 nucleotides read TGTGCCAGCCTTGGGGGAAACTATGGCTACACCTTC. The encoded protein is CASLGGNYGYTF.

The genes are TRBV27 and TRBJ2-5; the D gene is possibly TRBD2 (5 bases). CDR3 length: 16 residues. The V gene's germline CDR1 is MNHEY and CDR2 SMNVEV (reference sequence). Trimming removed 2 bases at V and 2 bases at J, with 15 bases between. CDR3 coding DNA: TGTGCCAGCAGTTTAGAGGGCAGGACGTCTCAAGAGACCCAGTACTTC. As protein: CASSLEGRTSQETQYF.

This clone has a handful of counts. V gene TRBV29-1 combines with J gene TRBJ2-7, with a weak D call TRBD1 (5 bases). Between the trimmed V and J ends, which lost 3 bases and 5 bases, there was a span of 17 bases. Looked up from germline, CDR1 is SQVTM and CDR2 is ANQGSEA. This CDR3 contains 14 residues. The CDR3 here is CSVETGSLGDEQYF. Here the CDR3 DNA reads TGCAGCGTTGAGACGGGTTCCCTAGGGGACGAGCAGTACTTC.

The DNA for the CDR3 is TGTGCCAGCAGCAAGGACAGGGGCCGCACCGGGGAGCTGTTTTTT. Its protein product is CASSKDRGRTGELFF. The chain carries TRBV13 and TRBJ2-2; TRBD1 matches 9 bases. V dropped 5 bases and J dropped 4; count of bases not matched to a gene: 5. The germline CDR1 and CDR2 sequences are PRHDT and FYEKMQ (reference sequence). The CDR3 is 15 residues long.

The V gene is TRBV6-6, the J gene TRBJ1-3; D might be TRBD1 (6 bases). Germline CDR1 MNHNY, CDR2 SVGAGI (reference sequence). CDR3 length: 15 residues. The V end lost 6 bases, the J end lost 7 bases, and 19 bases lay between the germline ends. This CDR3 is CASSYGDRIGNTIYF. For the CDR3, the DNA is TGTGCCAGCAGCTACGGAGACAGGATAGGGAACACCATATATTTT.

The chain employs TRBV23-1 and TRBJ1-3; D ambiguous. TRBV23-1 is identified as an open reading frame with a role that is uncertain. V was trimmed by 4 bases and J by 0 bases, leaving 4 bases between them. The CDR3 contains 13 residues. This CDR3 is CASSRLSGNTIYF. The CDR3 nucleotides read TGCGCCAGCAGTCGCCTCTCTGGAAACACCATATATTTT.

The chain joins TRBV19 to TRBJ1-1; D is perhaps TRBD1 (5 bases). Trimming stripped 5 bases from V and 2 bases from J, with 12 bases between. Per the germline V gene, CDR1 is LNHDA and CDR2 is SQIVND (reference sequence). CDR3 length: 14 residues. CDR3 sequence (DNA): TGTGCCAGTAGTCTGGGGGGGGTTAACACTGAAGCTTTCTTT. It specifies CASSLGGVNTEAFF.

The chain's CDR3 is CASGEGQYNEQFF. In DNA, the CDR3 is TGTGCCAGCGGAGAGGGGCAGTACAATGAGCAGTTCTTC. The rearrangement joins TRBV2 to TRBJ2-1; the D call may be TRBD1 or TRBD2 (5 bases each). Trimming removed 8 bases at V and 4 bases at J, with 12 bases between. The germline V gene has CDR1 SNHLY and CDR2 FYNNEI. This CDR3 region has 13 residues.

J is TRBJ1-1 and V is TRBV29-1; 7 bases agree with TRBD1. Germline CDR1 and CDR2: SQVTM and ANQGSEA. The CDR3 runs to 14 residues. The V and J ends lost 6 bases and 1 base, in that order; junction bases with no gene match: 8. CDR3 loop: CSVASRGRNTEAFF. In DNA form, the CDR3 reads TGCAGCGTCGCCTCAAGGGGGCGGAACACTGAAGCTTTCTTT.

The chain employs TRBV4-3 and TRBJ2-1; TRBD2 matches at 11 bases. CDR3 length: 16 residues. Germline V gene lookup returns CDR1 LGHNA and CDR2 YSLEER. V trimming: 2 bases; J trimming: 6 bases; junction bases outside the gene matches: 6. The CDR3 protein is CASSQPLAGGLNEQFF. In DNA, the CDR3 is TGCGCCAGCAGCCAACCCCTAGCGGGAGGCCTCAATGAGCAGTTCTTC.

The chain has TRBV10-3 and TRBJ2-5, with 8 positions matching TRBD2. Trimming cost V 6 bases and J 5 bases; bases outside gene matches: 8. CDR3 length: 14 residues. Germline CDR1 ENHRY, CDR2 SYGVKD. CDR3 sequence reads: CAISPGLAGETQYF. DNA for the CDR3: TGTGCCATCAGCCCCGGACTAGCAGGGGAGACCCAGTACTTC.